This T cell receptor (beta chain) emerged from a study of T-cell memory formation after mild COVID-19. Turning to the study itself: The two donors had largely donor-specific TCR clusters. Overall study findings and caveats: Chiefly within CM and EM were the contracting CD4+ clones; CD8+ ones were within EMRA.

Employing constant-segment primers, 5'RACE generated TCR alpha and TCR beta cDNA libraries bearing sample barcodes and UMIs. One entry per CDR3 protein results from TCRdb running MiXCR on the 5' RACE reads. The repertoire holds fewer than 400,000 distinct CDR3 sequences, with roughly 15% as singletons. Remarks on this clonotype: Its target is unknown.

Germline trimming cut 4 bases from V and 5 bases from J; bases unmatched to any gene: 7. The germline CDR1 and CDR2 sequences are SGHVS and FQNEAQ. The CDR3 is 16 residues long. Sequences were obtained from PBMCs or a T cell subset sorted from them (not recorded which). The chain combines TRBV7-8 with TRBJ2-2; 10 nucleotides line up with TRBD1. The receptor was derived from a man aged 18 to 29 who had mild COVID-19 (a few samples of this study predate the infection). Cell type and time point are not known. CDR3 protein: CASSSPTGGLTGELFF. The DNA of the CDR3 is TGTGCCAGCAGCTCGCCGACAGGGGGCTTAACCGGGGAGCTGTTTTTT.